What follows describes a single T cell receptor (beta chain). The data were obtained in a study of T cell changes during pregnancy in multiple sclerosis. Only in-frame clones appear in the TCRdb table, and some are missing; sequencing was by immunoSEQ multiplex PCR. This sample carries some 140,000 clones, approximately 96% of them seen once, and the ten largest clones take less than 0.55%. Sample: peripheral blood, taken after pregnancy. The clonotype was recovered from a female donor with multiple sclerosis, enrolled in a pregnancy study.

The CDR3 DNA is TGTGCCACCAGCAGAGAGGGGAGTAGGGCCTACAATGAGCAGTTCTTC. Translation gives CATSREGSRAYNEQFF. The V gene is TRBV15, the J gene TRBJ2-1; TRBD2 is a possible D gene (5 bases). Germline values: CDR1 LNHNV, CDR2 YYDKDF (reference sequence). The CDR3 has 16 amino acids. V was shortened by 0 bases and J by 2 bases, with 11 bases between the two germline ends.